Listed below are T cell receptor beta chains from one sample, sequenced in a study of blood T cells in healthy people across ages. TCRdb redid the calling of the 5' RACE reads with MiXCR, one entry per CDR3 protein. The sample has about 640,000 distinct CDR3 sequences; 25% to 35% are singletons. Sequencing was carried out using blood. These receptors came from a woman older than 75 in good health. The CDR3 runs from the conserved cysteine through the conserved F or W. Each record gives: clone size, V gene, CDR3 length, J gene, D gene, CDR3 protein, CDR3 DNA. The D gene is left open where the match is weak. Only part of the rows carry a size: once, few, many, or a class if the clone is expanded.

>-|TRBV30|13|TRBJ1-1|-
CAWSVQSNAEAFF
TGTGCCTGGAGTGTACAGAGTAACGCTGAAGCTTTCTTT
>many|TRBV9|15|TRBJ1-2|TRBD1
CASSVGGRGQNGYTF
TGTGCCAGCAGCGTAGGGGGCAGGGGGCAAAATGGCTACACCTTC
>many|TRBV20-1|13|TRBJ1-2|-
CSAPRGGNYGYTF
TGCAGTGCTCCACGAGGGGGGAACTATGGCTACACCTTC
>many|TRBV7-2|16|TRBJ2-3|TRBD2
CASSKRLAGGTDTQYF
TGTGCCAGCAGCAAGAGACTAGCGGGAGGCACAGATACGCAGTATTTT
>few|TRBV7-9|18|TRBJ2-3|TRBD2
CASSLLAGDLSSTDTQYF
TGTGCCAGCAGCTTACTAGCGGGGGACCTATCTAGCACAGATACGCAGTATTTT
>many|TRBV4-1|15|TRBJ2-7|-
CASSRAGQMAYEQYF
TGCGCCAGCAGCCGCGCAGGACAGATGGCCTACGAGCAGTACTTC
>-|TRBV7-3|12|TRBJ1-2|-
CASGKGGYGYTF
TGTGCCAGCGGAAAGGGGGGCTATGGCTACACCTTC
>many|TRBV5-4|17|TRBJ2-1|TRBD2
CASSSAARGGLYNEQFF
TGTGCCAGCTCTTCCGCGGCGCGGGGGGGCTTATACAATGAGCAGTTCTTC
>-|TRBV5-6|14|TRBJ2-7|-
CASSPSGRNYEQYF
TGTGCCAGCAGCCCAAGTGGCAGGAACTACGAGCAGTACTTC
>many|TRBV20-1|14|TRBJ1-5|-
CSAGWLQANQPQHF
TGCAGTGCTGGATGGTTACAGGCCAATCAGCCCCAGCATTTT
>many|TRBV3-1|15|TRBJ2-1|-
CASSQLGTRANEQFF
TGTGCCAGCAGCCAACTCGGGACCCGGGCCAATGAGCAGTTCTTC
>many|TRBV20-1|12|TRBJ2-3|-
CSAFGGFDTQYF
TGCAGTGCTTTCGGGGGATTCGATACGCAGTATTTT
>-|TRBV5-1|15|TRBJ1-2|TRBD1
CASSLAGGASYGYTF
TGCGCCAGCAGCCTAGCAGGGGGCGCGAGCTATGGCTACACCTTC
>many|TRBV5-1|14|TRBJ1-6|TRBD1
CASSSGQGDSPLHF
TGCGCCAGCAGCTCGGGACAGGGCGATTCACCCCTCCACTTT
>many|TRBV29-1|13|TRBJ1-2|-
CSAVTGAAIGYTF
TGCAGCGCCGTGACGGGAGCGGCTATAGGCTACACCTTC
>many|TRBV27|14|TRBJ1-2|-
CASTTGERGYGYTF
TGTGCCAGCACCACGGGGGAGCGGGGCTATGGCTACACCTTC
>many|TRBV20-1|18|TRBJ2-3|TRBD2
CSARGGLAGGPLEDTQYF
TGCAGTGCTAGAGGGGGACTAGCGGGGGGGCCATTAGAAGATACGCAGTATTTT
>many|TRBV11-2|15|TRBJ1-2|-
CASSLVGGRDYGYTF
TGTGCCAGCAGCTTAGTTGGAGGCAGGGACTATGGCTACACCTTC
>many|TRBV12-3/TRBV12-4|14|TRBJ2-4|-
CASGRTGNVNIQYF
TGTGCCAGCGGTCGTACCGGGAATGTCAACATTCAGTACTTC
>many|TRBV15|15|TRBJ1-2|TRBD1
CATSRGDREGYGYTF
TGTGCCACCAGCAGAGGGGACAGGGAAGGTTATGGCTACACCTTC
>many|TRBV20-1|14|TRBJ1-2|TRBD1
CSARDSRINYGYTF
TGCAGTGCGAGGGACAGCCGGATTAACTATGGCTACACCTTC
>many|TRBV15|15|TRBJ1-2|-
CATSREQGTNYGYTF
TGTGCCACCAGCAGAGAACAGGGTACTAACTATGGCTACACCTTC
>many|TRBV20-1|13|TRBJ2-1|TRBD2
CSASLAGGPEQFF
TGCAGTGCTAGCCTAGCGGGGGGGCCTGAGCAGTTCTTC
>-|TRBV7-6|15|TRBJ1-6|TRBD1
CASSLRLDRESPLHF
TGTGCCAGCAGCTTACGATTGGACAGGGAAAGCCCGCTCCACTTT
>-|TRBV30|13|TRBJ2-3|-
CAWSYIGVNTQYF
TGTGCCTGGAGTTACATCGGCGTGAATACGCAGTATTTT
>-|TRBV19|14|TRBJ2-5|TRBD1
CASSITGARETQYF
TGTGCCAGTAGTATTACAGGGGCTCGGGAGACCCAGTACTTC
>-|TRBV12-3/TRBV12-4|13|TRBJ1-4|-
CASRQGLDEKLFF
TGTGCCAGTAGGCAGGGGTTAGATGAAAAACTGTTTTTT
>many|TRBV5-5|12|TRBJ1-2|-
CASSLRTNGYTF
TGTGCCAGCAGCTTACGGACAAATGGCTACACCTTC
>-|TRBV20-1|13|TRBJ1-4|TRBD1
CSAGDRAREKLFF
TGCAGTGCAGGAGACAGGGCTCGCGAAAAACTGTTTTTT
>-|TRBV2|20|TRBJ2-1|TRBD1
CASPIPGQAFGGPLYDEQFF
TGTGCCTCCCCGATTCCGGGACAGGCCTTCGGTGGTCCCCTTTATGATGAGCAGTTCTTC